A selection of T cell receptor beta chains follows, all from one sample in a study of response to subunit inactivated influenza vaccine. TCRdb reprocessed the RT-PCR reads with MiXCR, giving one entry per CDR3 protein. The table has over 800,000 distinct CDR3 sequences, roughly 20% seen once. Sequenced here: PBMCs from blood, sampled 4 to 6 days after vaccination. Every receptor here comes from a man in his fifties or sixties who received an inactivated influenza vaccine. The conserved cysteine and the conserved F or W are not part of the CDR3 here. Each record gives: V gene, J gene, CDR3 protein.

v_gene: TRBV20-1; j_gene: TRBJ2-2; CDR3aa: SAPGGTGELF
v_gene: TRBV12-3/TRBV12-4; j_gene: TRBJ1-1; CDR3aa: ASSFRAGATEAF
v_gene: TRBV10-3; j_gene: TRBJ1-5; CDR3aa: AISEQGHQPQH
v_gene: TRBV27; j_gene: TRBJ1-6; CDR3aa: ASRWTGLVYNSPLH
v_gene: TRBV5-5; j_gene: TRBJ1-3; CDR3aa: ASSLAGYSGNTIY
v_gene: TRBV7-8; j_gene: TRBJ2-7; CDR3aa: ASSLSAWTVRDEQY
v_gene: TRBV9; j_gene: TRBJ2-1; CDR3aa: ASASGGRSYNEQF
v_gene: TRBV10-3; j_gene: TRBJ1-1; CDR3aa: AVGSYGSTEAF
v_gene: TRBV6-5; j_gene: TRBJ2-3; CDR3aa: ASSYSNGREALY
v_gene: TRBV10-3; j_gene: TRBJ1-1; CDR3aa: AISGRGTGKPNTEAF
v_gene: TRBV2; j_gene: TRBJ2-5; CDR3aa: ASSGGEETQY
v_gene: TRBV5-6; j_gene: TRBJ1-1; CDR3aa: ASRSGQGSSAEAF
v_gene: TRBV7-8; j_gene: TRBJ2-5; CDR3aa: ASAGELQETQY
v_gene: TRBV4-1; j_gene: TRBJ2-1; CDR3aa: ASSQGGGGETYNEQF
v_gene: TRBV29-1; j_gene: TRBJ2-6; CDR3aa: SVDLAGANVLT
v_gene: TRBV5-5; j_gene: TRBJ2-1; CDR3aa: ASSLGRGTYNEQF
v_gene: TRBV7-9; j_gene: TRBJ2-2; CDR3aa: ASSLAAGGFTGELF
v_gene: TRBV7-9; j_gene: TRBJ2-7; CDR3aa: ASSLSMGHPFEQY
v_gene: TRBV28; j_gene: TRBJ2-1; CDR3aa: ASSSPGGTSSYNEQF
v_gene: TRBV5-5; j_gene: TRBJ2-5; CDR3aa: ASSWGQGTQETQY
v_gene: TRBV4-3; j_gene: TRBJ2-2; CDR3aa: ASSQGVQNTGELF
v_gene: TRBV6-2/TRBV6-3; j_gene: TRBJ2-3; CDR3aa: ASSSTHGRGGADGTDTQY